One sample yielded the 19 T cell receptor beta chains listed below, sequenced in a study of T cell repertoires in cytomegalovirus infection. TCRdb re-derived calls from the reads in MiXCR, one entry per CDR3 protein. The sample records approximately 500,000 distinct CDR3 sequences, roughly 10% being singletons. Sample: PBMCs. The receptor source for this set is a human donor in good health (CMV status not recorded). Some clones in this sample may be carry-over from other donors' samples.

In regard to this clonotype: A much larger clonotype is one base distant, so this may be a read error. CDR3 nucleotides: TGTGCCAGTTCTGCTTACTATGGGGCCAACGTCCTGACTTTC. This sequence encodes CASSAYYGANVLTF. The chain couples TRBV19 to TRBJ2-6, with D hard to call. V lost 8 bases and J 3 bases, leaving 11 bases between the germline ends. The germline CDR1 and CDR2 sequences are LNHDA and SQIVND (reference sequence). This CDR3 spans 14 amino acids.

This clonotype was counted a few times. The V and J genes are TRBV30 and TRBJ1-1; D is unresolved. Trimming shortened V by 2 bases and J by 2 bases, and 9 bases separated the two germline ends. The CDR3 length is 13 residues. The germline gives CDR1 GTSNPN, CDR2 SVGIG (reference sequence). The chain's CDR3 is CAWSLSLNTEAFF. The CDR3 DNA is TGTGCCTGGAGTTTAAGTCTTAACACTGAAGCTTTCTTT.

This clonotype was observed a handful of times. V is TRBV9 and J is TRBJ2-7; D is uncertain. V was pared by 4 bases and J by 2 bases, with 16 bases between. This CDR3 has 15 residues. Germline values: CDR1 SGDLS, CDR2 YYNGEE. CDR3 DNA sequence: TGTGCCAGCAGCCCTACCCCGGGCCTCCCCTACGAGCAGTACTTC. Residues: CASSPTPGLPYEQYF.

This clonotype was found a few times. V gene TRBV12-3 or TRBV12-4 combines with J gene TRBJ1-5; no reliable D call. The CDR3 is 15 amino acids. Trimming removed 4 bases at V and 0 bases at J, with 10 bases between. The CDR3, as DNA: TGTGCCAGCAGTTCCCAGAGAACTAGCAATCAGCCCCAGCATTTT. It translates to CASSSQRTSNQPQHF.

This clonotype was counted a few times. The genes are TRBV18 and TRBJ2-2, with D unresolved. V lost 1 base and J 1 base, leaving 7 bases between the germline ends. Germline CDR1 reads KGHSH; CDR2 reads LQKENI. The CDR3 covers 15 residues. Here the CDR3 reads CASSPQLENTGELFF. The CDR3 DNA follows: TGTGCCAGCTCACCACAGCTAGAGAACACCGGGGAGCTGTTTTTT. Complete variable domain (other parts from reference TRBV18 and TRBJ2-2): NAGVMQNPRHLVRRRGQEARLRCSPMKGHSHVYWYRQLPEEGLKFMVYLQKENIIDESGMPKERFSAEFPKEGPSILRIQQVVRGDSAAYFCASSPQLENTGELFFGEGSRLTVL.

This clonotype appeared many times. The chain recombines TRBV7-2 with TRBJ2-5; maybe TRBD2 (7 bases). Germline V gene sequence: CDR1 SGHTA, CDR2 FQGNSA. V was pared by 7 bases and J by 4 bases, with 13 bases between. CDR3 length equals 13 residues. This CDR3 is CASNYREGETQYF. As DNA, the CDR3 is TGTGCCAGCAACTACAGGGAGGGAGAGACCCAGTACTTC.

This clonotype was recorded at least ten times. The chain recombines TRBV28 with TRBJ1-2; the match to TRBD1 covers 9 bases. V shed 6 bases, J shed 7 bases, and the junction held 6 bases outside the gene matches. Germline-derived CDR1 and CDR2 are MDHEN and SYDVKM. This CDR3 region has 13 residues. CDR3 protein: CASRLQGAPGYTF. CDR3 DNA: TGTGCCAGCAGATTACAGGGGGCTCCTGGCTACACCTTC.

In this sample, this clonotype turned up many times. The chain links TRBV5-4 to TRBJ2-3; 7 nucleotides agree with TRBD1. The trim removed 3 bases at V and 6 bases at J, leaving 10 bases unmatched. The CDR3 is 15 amino acids. Germline V lookup: CDR1 SGHNT, CDR2 YYREEE (reference sequence). CDR3 DNA sequence: TGTGCCAGCAGCTCCGGGACAGACTCTCCCGATACGCAGTATTTT. It is translated as CASSSGTDSPDTQYF. Looking up the rest from reference TRBV5-4 and TRBJ2-3 gives the full variable domain: ETGVTQSPTHLIKTRGQQVTLRCSSQSGHNTVSWYQQALGQGPQFIFQYYREEENGRGNFPPRFSGLQFPNYSSELNVNALELDDSALYLCASSSGTDSPDTQYFGPGTRLTVL.

This sequence joins TRBV14 and TRBJ2-3; 9 positions agree with TRBD2. Germline V gives CDR1 SGHDN, CDR2 FVKESK. CDR3 size: 17 residues. V lost 4 bases and J lost 3; bases outside the gene matches: 11. The CDR3 region is CASSPKPRLAETDTQYF. CDR3 bases: TGTGCCAGCAGCCCTAAGCCCCGACTAGCGGAGACAGATACGCAGTATTTT.

This clonotype was counted ten times or more. The genes are TRBV18 and TRBJ1-1; tentative D call: TRBD1 (6 bases). The CDR3 contains 16 residues. The V end was cut by 1 base, the J end by 6 bases, with 18 bases between. Germline V gives CDR1 KGHSH, CDR2 LQKENI. The CDR3 sequence: CASSPLAAGGQAEAFF. In DNA form, the CDR3 reads TGTGCCAGCTCACCACTGGCGGCGGGGGGGCAGGCTGAAGCTTTCTTT.

There are many counts of this clonotype. The J gene is TRBJ2-2, the V gene TRBV5-1, with D possibly matching TRBD1 (5 bases). V lost 4 bases and J 7 bases, leaving 26 bases between the germline ends. The CDR3 runs to 18 residues. The V gene's germline CDR1 is SGHRS and CDR2 YFSETQ. The CDR3, as DNA: TGCGCCAGCAGCAGCTCCCGGCAGGGAAGGGTGTTCGGCGGGGAGCTGTTTTTT. Translated: CASSSSRQGRVFGGELFF.

This clonotype has only a few counts. This chain connects TRBV18 to TRBJ1-1; TRBD1 agrees at 7 bases. This CDR3 region has 18 residues. Germline trimming cut 1 base from V and 4 bases from J; bases unmatched to any gene: 15. Germline-derived CDR1 and CDR2 are KGHSH and LQKENI. CDR3 DNA sequence: TGTGCCAGCTCACCACGTGAGGGTAGTAGGGGGCCGATCACTGAAGCTTTCTTT. Protein product: CASSPREGSRGPITEAFF.

The CDR3 loop reads CASATTSGGGYEQYF. The CDR3 DNA reads as TGTGCCAGCGCAACGACTAGCGGGGGCGGTTACGAGCAGTACTTC. V usage is TRBV11-1 and J usage is TRBJ2-7, with 12 bases fitting TRBD2. Losses at the gene ends were 8 bases for V and 4 bases for J; bases not matched to a gene: 9. This CDR3 has 15 residues. In germline, CDR1 is SGHAT, CDR2 FQDESV (reference sequence).

Many counts were recorded for this clonotype. CDR3 amino acids: CASSPLAGGSTDTQYF. CDR3 DNA sequence: TGTGCCAGCAGCCCCTTGGCGGGGGGGAGCACAGATACGCAGTATTTT. The J gene is TRBJ2-3, the V gene TRBV11-2; 9 bases are a match to TRBD2. Trimming at V came to 5 bases and at J to 0 bases, leaving 6 bases not matched to a gene. Per the germline V gene, CDR1 is SGHAT and CDR2 is FQNNGV. This CDR3 is built from 16 residues.

This clonotype came up many times. The chain couples TRBV6-4 to TRBJ1-5, with D perhaps matching TRBD1 (5 bases). CDR1 is MRHNA and CDR2 is SNTAGT in the germline V gene. Trimming stripped 0 bases from V and 0 bases from J, with 27 bases between. The CDR3 is 22 amino acids. CDR3 DNA sequence: TGTGCCAGCAGTGACTCGAAAAATGCGCCAGGACTGGGACGGAATAGCAATCAGCCCCAGCATTTT. Its protein is CASSDSKNAPGLGRNSNQPQHF.

This clonotype was detected ten times or more. The rearrangement links TRBV7-3 to TRBJ2-1; D not certain. The CDR3 extends over 13 amino acids. Trimming removed 5 bases at V and 7 bases at J, with 12 bases between. CDR1 is SGHTA and CDR2 is FQGTGA in the germline V gene. CDR3 in DNA: TGTGCCAGCAGCCCCTTAGGTGGTAATGAGCAGTTCTTC. This translates into CASSPLGGNEQFF.

This clonotype showed up many times. The genes are TRBV12-5 and TRBJ2-7, with D possibly TRBD1 on 6 matching bases. The CDR3 loop spans 13 amino acids. Trimming took off 5 bases at V and 2 bases at J, with 10 bases between the two ends. CDR1 and CDR2 from the germline V gene are LGHNT and FRNRAP. CDR3 DNA: TGTGCTAGTGGTCCGGACAGAGCCTACGAGCAGTACTTC. Translation gives CASGPDRAYEQYF.

This chain links TRBV5-1 with TRBJ2-5; 7 bases are shared with TRBD1. Germline V lookup: CDR1 SGHRS, CDR2 YFSETQ. The CDR3 runs to 17 residues. The J segment lost 2 bases and the V segment lost 3 bases, leaving 13 bases of the junction unmatched. CDR3 bases: TGCGCCAGCAGCTCGACATTGGGACAGTGGGGGCAAGAGACCCAGTACTTC. This gives the protein CASSSTLGQWGQETQYF.

There are many counts of this clonotype. The chain is built from TRBV12-3 or TRBV12-4 and TRBJ2-3, with 13 bases aligning to TRBD2. The CDR3 loop spans 15 amino acids. V lost 8 bases to trimming and J lost 3 bases; unmatched junction nucleotides: 5. The chain's CDR3 is CASLLAGGVTDTQYF. The CDR3 region has the DNA TGTGCCAGCCTACTAGCGGGGGGGGTGACAGATACGCAGTATTTT.